The source of this T cell receptor beta chain is a study of blood T cell repertoires in COVID-19 (dated by TCRdb to 2020 to 2021). Study-level background: Samples covering the acute and convalescent phases of COVID-19 were provided by collaborators in the United States, Italy and Spain. The prospective study material was composed of cDNA or gDNA derived from T cells, B-cell-depleted T cells, or PBMCs. The dataset comprised deeply sampled blood TCRbeta repertoires from subjects exposed to, actively infected with, or recovered from COVID-19. The repertoires were made available in a free public database intended to serve as a resource for research on the immune response to SARS-CoV-2. Samples were obtained from the ongoing ImmuneRACE study (first 160 participants) and from 1,200 or so subjects provided by 6 global collaborators. Nearly every sample came with metadata listing a de-identified subject ID, COVID-19 status, age in years and sex. Where available, HLA class I and class II types were taken from metadata supplied by the sample provider and were not determined by assay-based typing.

Points the paper makes about the study in general: How much clinical and demographic metadata was included differed by source and by participant, and the metadata was provided uncurated.

The collaborating institutions used their own protocols to collect whole blood in K2EDTA tubes. For TCRbeta analysis, collaborator samples were shipped as frozen whole blood, as isolated PBMCs, or as DNA extracted from either sample type. The germline V gene (reference sequence) sets CDR1 to MNHEY and CDR2 to SMNVEV. The CDR3 spans 19 residues, from the cysteine through the phenylalanine. Only CDR3 DNA is held: 57 bases, read in frame from base 1. V and J are truncated by 1 base and 1 base respectively, leaving an intervening sequence of 22 bases. The immunoSEQ Assay, a bias-controlled multiplex PCR, was used to amplify TCRbeta CDR3 regions from genomic DNA. Per the original workflow: Nucleated cell counts per sample were estimated from amplification of reference gene primers within the assay. To quantify the absolute abundance of each unique TCRbeta CDR3 rearrangement, sequence reads were collapsed and filtered. For each sample, productive Simpson clonality was calculated by taking the square root of Simpson's diversity index across productive rearrangements. In its TCRdb copy, this immuneACCESS table keeps in-frame sequences only and misses some clones. Where compared with another copy, unresolved V genes explain less than half of these, and the others have no known cause. The DNA gave D and trimming, while V, J and clone size come from that table. For this sample there are about 240,000 clones; 82% appear just once. The ten largest clones take up 12% of the sample.

On this clone itself: The clone's antigen remains unknown. Per-nucleotide qualities are absent, and no much larger clonotype sits a single base away.

The clonotype comes from a woman between 55 and 75 years old with active or convalescent COVID-19. The chain was built from TRBV27 and TRBJ1-1; the D gene is possibly TRBD1, with 6 bases matching. The specimen sequenced was peripheral blood. The encoded CDR3 is CASSLYFFRDARGNTEAFF. The nucleotide sequence reads TGTGCCAGCAGTTTATATTTTTTTCGGGACGCCAGGGGGAACACTGAAGCTTTCTTT.